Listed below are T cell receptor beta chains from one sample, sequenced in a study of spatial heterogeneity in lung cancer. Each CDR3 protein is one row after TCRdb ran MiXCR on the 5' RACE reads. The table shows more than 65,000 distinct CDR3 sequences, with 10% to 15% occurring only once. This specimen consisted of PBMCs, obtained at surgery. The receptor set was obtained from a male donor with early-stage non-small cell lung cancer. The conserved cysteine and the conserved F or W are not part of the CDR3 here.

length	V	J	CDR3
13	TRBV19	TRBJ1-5	ASTPMGQSNQPQH
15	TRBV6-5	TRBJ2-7	ASSYTAGQGVSYEQY
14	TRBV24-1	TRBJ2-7	ATSESRGSSSYEQY
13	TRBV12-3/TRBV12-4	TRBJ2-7	ASNRAGQGFYEQY
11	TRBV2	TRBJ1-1	ASRLQVNTEAF
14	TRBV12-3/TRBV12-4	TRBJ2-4	ASSPRLAGAGNIQY
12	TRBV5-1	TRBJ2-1	ASSLAGANNEQF
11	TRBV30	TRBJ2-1	AWSVGEYNEQF
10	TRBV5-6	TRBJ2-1	ASSLAHVEQF
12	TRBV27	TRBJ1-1	ASSLFGQAVEAF
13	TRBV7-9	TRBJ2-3	ASSLDRITTDTQY
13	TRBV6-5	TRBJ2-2	ASSYSRVNTGELF
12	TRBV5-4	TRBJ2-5	ASSWGTTLETQY
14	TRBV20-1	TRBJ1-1	SATNPGQGREGPTT
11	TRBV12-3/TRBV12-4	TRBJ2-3	ASSSGGLDTQY
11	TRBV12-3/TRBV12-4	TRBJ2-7	ASSSGTSSEQN
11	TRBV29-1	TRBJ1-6	SVSEPPGSPLH
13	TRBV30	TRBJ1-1	AWRHRALGQTEAF
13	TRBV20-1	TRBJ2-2	SALDAGGTTGELF
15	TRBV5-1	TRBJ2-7	ASSLNPGQGPLGEQY
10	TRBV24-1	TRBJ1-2	ATSDRGYGYT
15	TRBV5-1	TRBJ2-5	ASSLVGLLGNQETQY
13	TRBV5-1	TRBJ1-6	ASSLGTGDNLPLN
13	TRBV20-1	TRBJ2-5	SARGAAGVGETQY
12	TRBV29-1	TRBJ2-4	SVGNAVDKNIQY
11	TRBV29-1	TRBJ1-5	SVGDGYNQPQH
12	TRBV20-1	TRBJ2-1	SAKDGGSYNEQF
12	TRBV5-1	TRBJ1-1	ASSEGQPNTEAF
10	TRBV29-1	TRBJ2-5	SVGTGQETQY
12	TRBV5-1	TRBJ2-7	ASSRMTGGNEQY
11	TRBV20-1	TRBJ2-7	SAREAGSYEQY
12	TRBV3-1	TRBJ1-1	ASRPTDINTEAF
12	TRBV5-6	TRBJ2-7	ASSLGLRNYEQY
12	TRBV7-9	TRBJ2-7	ASSIDRGIGEQY
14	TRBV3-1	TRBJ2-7	ASSHPFTQGQYEQY
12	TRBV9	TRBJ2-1	ASSLGQGGGEQF
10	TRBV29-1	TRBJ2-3	SVAGGPDTQY
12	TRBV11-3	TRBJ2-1	ASSLRTGDNEQF
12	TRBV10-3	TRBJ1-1	AISVGGLNTEAF
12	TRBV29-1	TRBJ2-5	SVESGGDQETQY
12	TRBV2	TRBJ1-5	ASTTVGLNQPQH
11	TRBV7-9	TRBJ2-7	ASSSSSGHEQY
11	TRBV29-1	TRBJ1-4	SAGEGAGEKLF
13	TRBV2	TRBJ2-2	ASSESSGSTGELF
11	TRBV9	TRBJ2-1	ASNTNQLNEQF
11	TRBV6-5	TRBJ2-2	ASSFPYGGELF